This section outlines one T cell receptor beta chain sequence together with its context. The data derive from a study of control samples from healthy donors and cancer patients. The junction had 6 bases not matched to a gene; V was cut back by 0 bases and J by 8 bases. Germline lookup yields CDR1 SGDLS and CDR2 YYNGEE. This CDR3 contains 17 residues. Clones were read by immunoSEQ multiplex PCR, and TCRdb kept only the in-frame ones, dropping some. The sample comprises more than 110,000 clones, 80% to 95% of which are singletons, and about 11% rests with the top ten. The chain has TRBV9 and TRBJ2-2, with TRBD2 matching 14 bases. The clonotype was recovered from a man in his thirties or forties in good health. The source material was blood. The CDR3 DNA is TGTGCCAGCAGCGTAGCTGTGACTAGCGGGAGGGAGGGGGAGCTGTTTTTT. This translates into CASSVAVTSGREGELFF.